This passage covers 22 T cell receptor beta chains from one sample sequenced in a study of blood T cell repertoires in COVID-19. Only in-frame clones appear in the TCRdb table, and some are missing; sequencing was by immunoSEQ multiplex PCR. The repertoire holds almost 500,000 clones, with about 85% as singletons. The material sequenced was PBMCs or T cells enriched from blood (not recorded which). The source is a woman aged 60-75 years who had recovered from COVID-19.

The rearrangement joins TRBV6-5 to TRBJ2-7; the match to TRBD1 covers 7 bases. V gave up 6 bases and J gave up 4 bases; unmatched junction bases: 12. The germline V gene has CDR1 MNHEY and CDR2 SVGAGI. The CDR3 runs 15 residues. The CDR3 coding sequence is TGTGCCAGCAGGGGGGACAGTCTAGGGGAATACGAGCAGTACTTC. Encoded protein: CASRGDSLGEYEQYF.

The rearrangement uses TRBV4-1 and TRBJ1-4; 7 bases fit TRBD1. Germline V gene lookup returns CDR1 MGHRA and CDR2 YSYEKL. CDR3 length: 14 residues. After removal of 1 base from V and 7 bases from J, the junction contained 3 bases not matched to a gene. CDR3 DNA sequence: TGCGCCAGCAGCCAAGGGGGACAGCTTGAAAAACTGTTTTTT. As protein: CASSQGGQLEKLFF.

The chain carries TRBV12-3 or TRBV12-4 and TRBJ1-4; a possible D gene is TRBD1 (5 bases). CDR3 length equals 13 residues. V was cut by 7 bases and J by 4 bases, with 10 bases left in between. Written as DNA, the CDR3 is TGTGCCAGCATGCAGGGACTTAATGAAAAACTGTTTTTT. Its translation: CASMQGLNEKLFF.

V is TRBV10-3 and J is TRBJ2-1, with 7 bases matching TRBD1. This CDR3 contains 15 residues. V was pared by 4 bases and J by 1 base, with 4 bases of the junction left unmatched. The V gene's germline CDR1 is ENHRY and CDR2 SYGVKD. The CDR3 nucleotides read TGTGCCATCAGTGGAGGGGGCTCTTCCTACAATGAGCAGTTCTTC. As protein: CAISGGGSSYNEQFF.

This clone came up a few times. The V and J genes are TRBV10-3 and TRBJ1-3; 11 bases line up with TRBD1. The V segment lost 11 bases and the J segment 3 bases; nucleotides outside the gene matches: 9. The CDR3 has 15 residues. The V gene's germline CDR1 is ENHRY and CDR2 SYGVKD. The CDR3 DNA follows: TGTGCCGTCCGATCGGGACAGGGGGTTGGAAACACCATATATTTT. Amino acid sequence: CAVRSGQGVGNTIYF.

The chain has TRBV6-6 and TRBJ1-2, with D tentatively TRBD1 (6 bases). From germline, CDR1 is MNHNY and CDR2 SVGAGI (reference sequence). The CDR3 covers 16 residues. Trimming pared 0 bases from V and 5 bases from J, leaving 16 bases between. As DNA, the CDR3 is TGTGCCAGCAGTTACTCTGGGACAAAGGGCCCTTATGGCTACACCTTC. Translation gives CASSYSGTKGPYGYTF.

This clone has a single count. The chain combines TRBV2 with TRBJ1-5; D is possibly TRBD1 (5 bases). CDR1 and CDR2 (germline): SNHLY, FYNNEI. This CDR3 spans 13 amino acids. V dropped 8 bases and J dropped 6 bases, with 14 bases sitting between them. CDR3 loop: CASCLGVGQPQHF. The CDR3 region has the DNA TGTGCCAGCTGTTTAGGGGTCGGTCAGCCCCAGCATTTT.

The chain uses TRBV11-2 and TRBJ2-1, with D maybe TRBD1 (5 bases). Between the trimmed V and J ends, which lost 3 bases and 3 bases, there was a span of 12 bases. The CDR3 sequence is 15 residues long. The germline V gene has CDR1 SGHAT and CDR2 FQNNGV. CDR3 coding DNA: TGTGCCAGCAGCTTCGGACACCAGCGCTACAATGAGCAGTTCTTC. This encodes CASSFGHQRYNEQFF.

This clone was detected once. This chain connects TRBV11-2 to TRBJ2-3; possibly TRBD1 for D (5 bases). Germline V gene lookup returns CDR1 SGHAT and CDR2 FQNNGV. V dropped 5 bases and J dropped 2 bases, with 11 bases sitting between them. There are 14 residues in the CDR3. The CDR3 here is CASSGQRYTDTQYF. The CDR3 region has the DNA TGTGCCAGCAGCGGACAAAGGTACACAGATACGCAGTATTTT.

This sequence joins TRBV7-6 and TRBJ2-2; D is uncertain. V dropped 7 bases and J dropped 0 bases, with 9 bases sitting between them. The CDR3 has 14 amino acids. Germline-derived CDR1 and CDR2 are SGHVS and FNYEAQ. CDR3 amino acids: CASTIHTNTGELFF. The DNA of the CDR3 is TGTGCCAGCACCATCCACACGAACACCGGGGAGCTGTTTTTT.

This clone was found once. CDR3 in amino acids: CASGLAPTSGNTGELFF. CDR3 coding DNA: TGTGCTAGTGGTTTGGCCCCGACTAGCGGTAACACCGGGGAGCTGTTTTTT. This chain joins TRBV12-5 and TRBJ2-2; 9 bases match TRBD2. The J segment lost 2 bases and the V segment lost 1 base, leaving 5 bases of the junction unmatched. Per the germline V gene, CDR1 is LGHNT and CDR2 is FRNRAP. The CDR3 totals 17 residues. The entire variable domain, with the rest obtained from reference TRBV12-5 and TRBJ2-2, is as follows: DARVTQTPRHKVTEMGQEVTMRCQPILGHNTVFWYRQTMMQGLELLAYFRNRAPLDDSGMPKDRFSAEMPDATLATLKIQPSEPRDSAVYFCASGLAPTSGNTGELFFGEGSRLTVL.

Comment on this clone: Different DNA sequences within this sample yield the same CDR3. The rearrangement uses TRBV18 and TRBJ1-2, with 7 bases fitting TRBD1. CDR3 length: 13 residues. Looked up from germline, CDR1 is KGHSH and CDR2 is LQKENI. The V gene end was trimmed by 1 base and the J gene end by 6 bases; junction bases not matched to a gene: 2. The DNA of the CDR3 is TGTGCCAGCTCACCACAGGGGGCAAATGGCTACACCTTC. This translates into CASSPQGANGYTF.

The V gene is TRBV7-2, the J gene TRBJ2-7, with TRBD1 matching 10 bases. V gave up 2 bases and J gave up 3 bases; unmatched junction bases: 4. Germline-derived CDR1 and CDR2 are SGHTA and FQGNSA. The CDR3 is made up of 15 amino acids. The CDR3 loop reads CASSLYGTGVYEQYV. In DNA, the CDR3 is TGTGCCAGCAGCTTATACGGGACAGGGGTCTACGAGCAGTACGTC.

In its sample, this clone was seen many times. This chain joins TRBV30 and TRBJ1-5, with 9 nucleotides matching TRBD1. The V gene end was trimmed by 3 bases and the J gene end by 7 bases; junction bases not matched to a gene: 7. The CDR3 runs 14 residues. Germline lookup yields CDR1 GTSNPN and CDR2 SVGIG (reference sequence). The CDR3 DNA reads TGTGCCTGGAGGGATACAGGGGGCAGGCAGCCCCAGCATTTT. Translating it yields CAWRDTGGRQPQHF.

This chain connects TRBV28 to TRBJ1-3, with D maybe TRBD1 (5 bases). The CDR3 totals 13 residues. Germline V gives CDR1 MDHEN, CDR2 SYDVKM. V was shortened by 3 bases and J by 4 bases, with 7 bases between the two germline ends. CDR3 in amino acids: CASSLRGGNTIYF. The CDR3 DNA reads TGTGCCAGCAGTTTGCGGGGGGGAAACACCATATATTTT.

The chain carries TRBV2 and TRBJ2-1, with 7 bases matching TRBD1. Germline V lookup: CDR1 SNHLY, CDR2 FYNNEI. The J segment lost 7 bases and the V segment lost 6 bases, leaving 12 bases of the junction unmatched. The CDR3 runs 15 residues. CDR3 in amino acids: CASSETGTERNEQFF. The CDR3 nucleotides read TGTGCCAGCAGCGAAACCGGGACAGAGAGGAATGAGCAGTTCTTC. The entire variable domain, with the rest obtained from reference TRBV2 and TRBJ2-1, is as follows: EPEVTQTPSHQVTQMGQEVILRCVPISNHLYFYWYRQILGQKVEFLVSFYNNEISEKSEIFDDQFSVERPDGSNFTLKIRSTKLEDSAMYFCASSETGTERNEQFFGPGTRLTVL.

A note on this clone: This sample also contains other DNA sequences that code for the same CDR3. This chain connects TRBV27 to TRBJ1-2; D is perhaps TRBD1 (6 bases). Germline V gives CDR1 MNHEY, CDR2 SMNVEV (reference sequence). The CDR3 consists of 13 residues. The V gene lost 2 bases and the J gene lost 8 bases, with 12 bases spanning the gap. CDR3 coding DNA: TGTGCCAGCAGTTTAGGGCAGGGGCTGGGCTACACCTTC. As protein: CASSLGQGLGYTF.

This clone was observed a few times. V and J are TRBV4-1 and TRBJ2-2; the D gene is possibly TRBD2 (5 bases). The CDR3 runs 18 residues. Germline loops: CDR1 MGHRA, CDR2 YSYEKL. V lost 4 bases to trimming and J lost 0 bases, with 18 bases between them. CDR3 DNA: TGCGCCAGCAGCCCACGGGAAGGGCACTTTCCGAACACCGGGGAGCTGTTTTTT. It codes for CASSPREGHFPNTGELFF.

V usage is TRBV5-8 and J usage is TRBJ2-2; TRBD1 matches at 8 bases. Germline trimming cut 5 bases from V and 6 bases from J; bases unmatched to any gene: 9. Germline values: CDR1 SGHTS, CDR2 YDEGEE. The CDR3 runs 15 residues. As DNA, the CDR3 is TGTGCCAGCAGAAGGACAGGGAGGATCCCCGGGGAGCTGTTTTTT. Amino acids: CASRRTGRIPGELFF.

This sequence joins TRBV7-2 and TRBJ1-1; D ambiguous. In germline, CDR1 is SGHTA, CDR2 FQGNSA. Trimming left V 1 base short and J 8 bases short, with 14 bases between. CDR3 length: 14 amino acids. CDR3 DNA: TGTGCCAGCAGCTTAGGCCAGTCCCACAAGGAAGCTTTCTTT. Amino acid sequence: CASSLGQSHKEAFF.

This clone has a single count. The chain has TRBV12-3 or TRBV12-4 and TRBJ1-2; 7 bases are shared with TRBD1. CDR3 length equals 13 residues. Losses at the gene ends were 5 bases for V and 6 bases for J; bases not matched to a gene: 6. CDR3 coding DNA: TGTGCCAGCAGTCGACAGGGCACGGATGGCTACACCTTC. Translated: CASSRQGTDGYTF.

The rearrangement links TRBV2 to TRBJ2-1; D is ambiguous. V was pared by 6 bases and J by 6 bases, with 6 bases between. The CDR3 is 11 residues long. Germline V gene lookup returns CDR1 SNHLY and CDR2 FYNNEI. The CDR3: CASRSGNEQFF. DNA for the CDR3: TGTGCCAGCAGGTCGGGCAATGAGCAGTTCTTC.